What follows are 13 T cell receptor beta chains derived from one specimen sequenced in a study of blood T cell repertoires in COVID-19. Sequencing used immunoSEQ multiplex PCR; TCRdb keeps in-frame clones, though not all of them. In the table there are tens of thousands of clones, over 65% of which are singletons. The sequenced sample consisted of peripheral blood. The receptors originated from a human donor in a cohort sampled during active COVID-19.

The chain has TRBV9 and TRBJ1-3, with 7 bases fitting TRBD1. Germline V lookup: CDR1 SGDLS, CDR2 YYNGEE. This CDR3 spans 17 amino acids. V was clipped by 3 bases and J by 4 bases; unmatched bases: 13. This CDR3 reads CASSAVKTGSYGNTIYF. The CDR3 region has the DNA TGTGCCAGCAGCGCTGTGAAGACAGGGTCTTACGGAAACACCATATATTTT. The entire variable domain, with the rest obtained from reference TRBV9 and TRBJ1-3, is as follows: DSGVTQTPKHLITATGQRVTLRCSPRSGDLSVYWYQQSLDQGLQFLIQYYNGEERAKGNILERFSAQQFPDLHSELNLSSLELGDSALYFCASSAVKTGSYGNTIYFGEGSWLTVV.

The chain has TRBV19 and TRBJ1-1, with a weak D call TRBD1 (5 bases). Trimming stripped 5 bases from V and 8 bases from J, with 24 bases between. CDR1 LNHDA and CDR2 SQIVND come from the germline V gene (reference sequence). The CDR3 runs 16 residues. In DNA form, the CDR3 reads TGTGCCAGTAGTTCTTGGGTTACAACAGGTCTCAAGGAAGCTTTCTTT. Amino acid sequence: CASSSWVTTGLKEAFF.

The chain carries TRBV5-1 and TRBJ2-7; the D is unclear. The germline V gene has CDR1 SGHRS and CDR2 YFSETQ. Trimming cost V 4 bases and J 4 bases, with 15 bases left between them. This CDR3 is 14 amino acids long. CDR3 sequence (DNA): TGCGCCAGCAGCGTTTCCGGAGTCGGGTACGAGCAGTACTTC. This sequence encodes CASSVSGVGYEQYF.

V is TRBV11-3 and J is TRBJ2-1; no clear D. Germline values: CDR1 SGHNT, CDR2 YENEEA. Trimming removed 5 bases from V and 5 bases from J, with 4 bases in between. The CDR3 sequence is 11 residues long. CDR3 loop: CASSLDNEQFF. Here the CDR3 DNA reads TGTGCCAGCAGCCTTGACAATGAGCAGTTCTTC.

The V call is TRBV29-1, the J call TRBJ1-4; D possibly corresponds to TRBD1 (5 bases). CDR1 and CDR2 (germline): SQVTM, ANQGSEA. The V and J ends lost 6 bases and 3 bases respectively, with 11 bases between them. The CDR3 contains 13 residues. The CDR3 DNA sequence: TGCAGCGTAATGACAGCCCCTAATGAAAAACTGTTTTTT. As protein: CSVMTAPNEKLFF.

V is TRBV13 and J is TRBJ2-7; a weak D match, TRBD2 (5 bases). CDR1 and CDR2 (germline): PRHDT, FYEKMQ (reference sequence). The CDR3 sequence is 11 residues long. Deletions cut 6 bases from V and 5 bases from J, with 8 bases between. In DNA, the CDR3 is TGTGCCAGCAGTCCCGGGGACGAGCAGTACTTC. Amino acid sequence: CASSPGDEQYF.

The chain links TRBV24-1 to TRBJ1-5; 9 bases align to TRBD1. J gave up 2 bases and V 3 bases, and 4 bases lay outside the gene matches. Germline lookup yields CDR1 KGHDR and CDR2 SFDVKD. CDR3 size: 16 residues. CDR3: CATSDPGQGGNQPQHF. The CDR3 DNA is TGTGCCACCAGTGATCCGGGACAGGGAGGCAATCAGCCCCAGCATTTT.

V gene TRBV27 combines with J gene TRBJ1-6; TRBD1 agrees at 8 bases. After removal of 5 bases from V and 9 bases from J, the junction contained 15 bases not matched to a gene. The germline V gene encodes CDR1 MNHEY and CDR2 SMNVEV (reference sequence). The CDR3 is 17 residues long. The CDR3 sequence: CASSPTNQGAQASPLHF. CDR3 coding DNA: TGTGCCAGCAGTCCAACGAACCAGGGGGCGCAGGCTTCACCCCTCCACTTT.

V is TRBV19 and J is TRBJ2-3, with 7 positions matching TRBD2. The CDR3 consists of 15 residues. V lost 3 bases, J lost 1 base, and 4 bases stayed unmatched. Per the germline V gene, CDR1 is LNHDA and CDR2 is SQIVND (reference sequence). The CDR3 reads CASSILAEGTDTQYF. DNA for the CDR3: TGTGCCAGTAGTATTCTAGCGGAAGGCACAGATACGCAGTATTTT.

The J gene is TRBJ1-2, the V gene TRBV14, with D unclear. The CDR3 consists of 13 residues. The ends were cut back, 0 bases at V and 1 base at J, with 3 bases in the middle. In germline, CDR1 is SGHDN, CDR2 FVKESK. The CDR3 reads CASSQELNYGYTF. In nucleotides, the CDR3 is TGTGCCAGCAGCCAAGAACTTAACTATGGCTACACCTTC.

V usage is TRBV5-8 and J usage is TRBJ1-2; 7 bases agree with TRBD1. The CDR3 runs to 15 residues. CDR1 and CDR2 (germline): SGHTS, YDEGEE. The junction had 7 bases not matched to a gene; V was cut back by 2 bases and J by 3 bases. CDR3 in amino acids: CASSFHRGLDYGYTF. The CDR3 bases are TGTGCCAGCAGCTTCCACAGGGGTCTTGACTATGGCTACACCTTC. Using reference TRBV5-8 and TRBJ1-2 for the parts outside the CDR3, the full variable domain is EAGVTQSPTHLIKTRGQQATLRCSPISGHTSVYWYQQALGLGLQFLLWYDEGEERNRGNFPPRFSGRQFPNYSSELNVNALELEDSALYLCASSFHRGLDYGYTFGSGTRLTVV.

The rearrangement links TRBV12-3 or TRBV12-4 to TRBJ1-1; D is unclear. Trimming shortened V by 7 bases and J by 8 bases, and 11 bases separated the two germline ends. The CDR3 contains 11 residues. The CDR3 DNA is TGTGCCAGCACCATGGGGAGAGAAGCTTTCTTT. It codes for CASTMGREAFF.

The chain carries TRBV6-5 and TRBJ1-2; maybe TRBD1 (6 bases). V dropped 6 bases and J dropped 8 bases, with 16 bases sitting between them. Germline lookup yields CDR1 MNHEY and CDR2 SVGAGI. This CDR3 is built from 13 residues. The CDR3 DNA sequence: TGTGCCAGCAGCGACGACAGGCCGAGAGGCTACACCTTC. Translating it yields CASSDDRPRGYTF.